Presented here are 3 T cell receptor beta chains from one specimen sequenced in a study of beta chain features in type 1 diabetes. Sequenced material consisted of expressed TCRB transcripts (all of the isolated RNA was reverse transcribed). TCRdb keeps only in-frame clones here, not all; method: immunoSEQ multiplex PCR. This sample has approximately 330,000 clones; approximately 11% occur once, and the top ten carry roughly 0.014%. Sequenced: naive CD4+ T cells from blood. All receptors come from a woman between 25 and 40 years old in good health.

The CDR3: CASSAGAAFYEQFF. The CDR3 DNA reads TGTGCCAGCAGCGCGGGAGCGGCTTTCTATGAGCAGTTCTTC. The chain is built from TRBV7-9 and TRBJ2-1; 7 bases are shared with TRBD2. This CDR3 is built from 14 residues. The J segment lost 8 bases and the V segment lost 5 bases, leaving 9 bases of the junction unmatched. Germline CDR1 and CDR2: SEHNR and FQNEAQ (reference sequence).

The chain is built from TRBV7-2 and TRBJ1-2; 12 bases match TRBD1. The germline V gene has CDR1 SGHTA and CDR2 FQGNSA. V trimming: 3 bases; J trimming: 4 bases; junction bases outside the gene matches: 3. This CDR3 spans 15 amino acids. The CDR3 DNA is TGTGCCAGCAGCTTGGGGACAGGGGGCAGCTATGGCTACACCTTC. Its translation: CASSLGTGGSYGYTF.

CDR3 residues: CASSLPGTDFYEQYF. The CDR3 DNA reads as TGTGCCAGCAGTTTACCCGGGACAGACTTCTACGAGCAGTACTTC. The chain has TRBV28 and TRBJ2-7, with 7 bases aligning to TRBD1. Per the germline V gene, CDR1 is MDHEN and CDR2 is SYDVKM. V lost 2 bases and J lost 3; bases outside the gene matches: 7. The CDR3 totals 15 residues.